These 7 T cell receptor beta chains originate from one sample sequenced in a study of T cell changes during pregnancy in multiple sclerosis. Data came from immunoSEQ multiplex PCR; TCRdb stores just in-frame clones and leaves some out. The repertoire holds approximately 41,000 clones, with almost 90% as singletons. The specimen comprised CD4+ T cells from peripheral blood mononuclear cells, sampled in the second trimester of pregnancy. The source is a female donor with multiple sclerosis, enrolled in a pregnancy study.

The chain links TRBV5-4 to TRBJ1-2, with 10 bases lining up with TRBD1. In germline, CDR1 is SGHNT, CDR2 YYREEE (reference sequence). The trim removed 4 bases at V and 4 bases at J, leaving 4 bases unmatched. This CDR3 is 14 amino acids long. The CDR3 loop is CASSQDRGVYGYTF. Written as DNA, the CDR3 is TGTGCCAGCAGCCAGGACAGGGGGGTCTATGGCTACACCTTC.

The J gene is TRBJ2-5, the V gene TRBV18, with TRBD2 identical over 10 bases. V was clipped by 4 bases and J by 1 base; unmatched bases: 12. The CDR3 spans 18 residues. The germline gives CDR1 KGHSH, CDR2 LQKENI. Written as DNA, the CDR3 is TGTGCCAGCTCACGCGGACAACCGGGACTAGCGATCCAAGAGACCCAGTACTTC. Its protein product is CASSRGQPGLAIQETQYF.

This chain links TRBV27 with TRBJ1-2, with 8 bases matching TRBD1. V trimming: 5 bases; J trimming: 8 bases; junction bases outside the gene matches: 13. The CDR3 extends over 15 amino acids. Per the germline V gene, CDR1 is MNHEY and CDR2 is SMNVEV (reference sequence). This CDR3 is CASSKGQGAVGGYTF. DNA for the CDR3: TGTGCCAGCAGTAAAGGACAGGGTGCGGTAGGGGGCTACACCTTC.

The chain combines TRBV28 with TRBJ2-2; TRBD2 matches at 9 bases. V shed 6 bases and J 2 bases; nucleotides not matched to a gene: 4. Germline lookup yields CDR1 MDHEN and CDR2 SYDVKM. This CDR3 is 15 amino acids long. DNA for the CDR3: TGTGCCAGCAGGCGACTAGCGGTAAACACCGGGGAGCTGTTTTTT. Translation: CASRRLAVNTGELFF.

The chain uses TRBV7-3 and TRBJ1-1; D ambiguous. Germline assignment: CDR1 SGHTA and CDR2 FQGTGA. The CDR3 has 13 amino acids. V was trimmed by 2 bases and J by 8 bases, leaving 12 bases between them. In nucleotides, the CDR3 is TGTGCCAGCAGCTTATGGAGAGACGGAGAAGCTTTCTTT. Translating it yields CASSLWRDGEAFF.

This chain joins TRBV6-6 and TRBJ2-5, with D possibly TRBD2 on 5 matching bases. This CDR3 region has 13 residues. CDR1 MNHNY and CDR2 SVGAGI come from the germline V gene (reference sequence). Trimming left V 2 bases short and J 5 bases short, with 9 bases between. The CDR3 bases are TGTGCCAGCAGTTACCCGGGGATTGAGACCCAGTACTTC. Its protein is CASSYPGIETQYF.

V gene TRBV7-3 combines with J gene TRBJ2-1; TRBD2 matches 7 bases. Germline V lookup: CDR1 SGHTA, CDR2 FQGTGA. This CDR3 has 15 residues. J gave up 7 bases and V 0 bases, and 6 bases lay outside the gene matches. The CDR3 nucleotides read TGTGCCAGCAGCTTAACAGCGGGAACGGGGAATGAGCAGTTCTTC. Its protein is CASSLTAGTGNEQFF.